This T cell receptor beta chain was profiled in a study of T cell changes during pregnancy in multiple sclerosis (dated by TCRdb to between 2018 and 2020). Regarding the complete study: In women with multiple sclerosis, the researchers looked at how the T cell repertoire shifted as pregnancy progressed.

The CDR3, cysteine through phenylalanine, is 11 amino acids long. The read is trimmed to its CDR3 DNA, 33 bases read in frame from base 1. The junction carries 5 bases between V and J, which are trimmed by 6 bases and 3 bases respectively. Sequences MDHEN (CDR1) and SYDVKM (CDR2) are obtained from the germline V gene. Points on this clone: The antigen it recognizes is unknown. Per-base quality was not reported, and no clone a single base away is much larger than it.

The library came from the immunoSEQ multiplex PCR assay. Entries here come from immuneACCESS through TCRdb and include only in-frame sequences with V and J called. Some clones fail to appear in such tables; in the studies checked, an unresolved V gene covers under half of the shortfall, and the cause of the remainder is unknown. This sample is represented by tens of thousands of clones; roughly nine tenths of them were singletons. The ten largest clones take up less than 0.4% of the sample. This sample comprised CD4+ T cells from peripheral blood mononuclear cells, obtained before pregnancy. Recombination linked TRBV28 to TRBJ2-5; the D gene assignment is ambiguous. The clonotype comes from a female donor with multiple sclerosis, enrolled in a pregnancy study. The CDR3 amino acid sequence is: CASSFEETQYF. The base sequence is TGTGCCAGCAGCTTTGAAGAGACCCAGTACTTC.